These 4 T cell receptor beta chains originate from one sample sequenced in a study of regulatory and conventional T cells in breast cancer. TCRdb re-called the PCR reads with MiXCR, one entry per CDR3 protein. The sample has 15,000 or so distinct CDR3 sequences; approximately 35% are singletons. The sample consisted of conventional T cells from blood. These receptors were obtained from a female donor in good health.

The J gene is TRBJ1-2, the V gene TRBV4-2; TRBD1 matches at 7 bases. The CDR3 consists of 16 residues. Germline-derived CDR1 and CDR2 are LGHNA and YNFKEQ. V lost 1 base, J lost 3 bases, and 8 bases stayed unmatched. The CDR3, as DNA: TGTGCCAGCAGCCAAGCTACGGGACAGAAACACTATGGCTACACCTTC. Translation: CASSQATGQKHYGYTF.

The genes are TRBV5-1 and TRBJ1-1; D is unclear. The CDR3 extends over 13 amino acids. V gave up 2 bases and J gave up 1 base, with 6 bases separating them. The V gene's germline CDR1 is SGHRS and CDR2 YFSETQ. CDR3 nucleotide sequence: TGCGCCAGCAGCTTTGCAGGGAACACTGAAGCTTTCTTT. Translation: CASSFAGNTEAFF.

There are a few counts of this clonotype. CDR3 in amino acids: CASSGAGLAEETQYF. CDR3 DNA sequence: TGTGCCAGCAGCGGCGCGGGACTAGCGGAAGAGACCCAGTACTTC. The rearrangement joins TRBV6-5 to TRBJ2-5; 11 bases fit TRBD2. V was pared by 6 bases and J by 3 bases, with 6 bases of the junction left unmatched. Per germline, CDR1 MNHEY and CDR2 SVGAGI. This CDR3 region has 15 residues.

The J gene is TRBJ2-1, the V gene TRBV5-1; the match to TRBD1 covers 8 bases. The germline V gene encodes CDR1 SGHRS and CDR2 YFSETQ. Trimming removed 4 bases from V and 0 bases from J; junction bases left unmatched: 3. The CDR3 is 15 amino acids. CDR3 loop: CASSPGQGSYNEQFF. Here the CDR3 DNA reads TGCGCCAGCAGCCCCGGACAGGGCTCCTACAATGAGCAGTTCTTC.